A single sample is the source of the 25 T cell receptor beta chains below, sequenced in a study of T cell responses to AZD1222 COVID-19 vaccine listed by TCRdb under 2021. The sample's time point label is to be understood as: baseline before first vaccination. The library came from the immunoSEQ multiplex PCR assay. Here the immuneACCESS table is served through TCRdb, limited to in-frame sequences with V and J called. Missing clones are a known gap in these copies; in checked studies unresolved V genes cover under half, and the rest lacks a known reason. This sample has 50,000 to 65,000 clones in its table, and 70% to 90% of those were observed once. Jointly, the top ten make up 4.9% of the sample. Sequencing was performed on peripheral blood, taken on day 0 of AZD1222 vaccination. The source is an adult in good health.

The V call is TRBV19, the J call TRBJ2-5, with D unresolved. The germline V gene has CDR1 LNHDA and CDR2 SQIVND (reference sequence). CDR3 length: 14 residues. V gave up 5 bases and J gave up 1 base, with 11 bases separating them. As DNA, the CDR3 is TGTGCCAGTAGTGACAACGGGTTCCAAGAGACCCAGTACTTC. Translated: CASSDNGFQETQYF.

The chain has TRBV5-1 and TRBJ1-5; TRBD1 matches at 10 bases. J lost 2 bases, V lost 4 bases, and 6 bases had no gene match. Looked up from germline, CDR1 is SGHRS and CDR2 is YFSETQ. This CDR3 has 16 residues. In DNA form, the CDR3 reads TGCGCCAGCAGCCCGACAGGGGGCGGGGGCAATCAGCCCCAGCATTTT. Residues: CASSPTGGGGNQPQHF. Drawing the rest from reference TRBV5-1 and TRBJ1-5, the complete variable domain is KAGVTQTPRYLIKTRGQQVTLSCSPISGHRSVSWYQQTPGQGLQFLFEYFSETQRNKGNFPGRFSGRQFSNSRSEMNVSTLELGDSALYLCASSPTGGGGNQPQHFGDGTRLSIL.

The V call is TRBV12-3 or TRBV12-4, the J call TRBJ1-2, with 7 bases lining up with TRBD1. The V segment lost 3 bases and the J segment 6 bases; nucleotides outside the gene matches: 4. The CDR3 contains 13 residues. CDR3 bases: TGTGCCAGCAGTTTCCCCAGGGGGGATGGCTACACCTTC. This codes for CASSFPRGDGYTF.

The CDR3 DNA follows: TGCGCCAGCAGCTTGGTGCAGGGGGCTGAAGCTTTCTTT. Encoded protein: CASSLVQGAEAFF. J is TRBJ1-1 and V is TRBV5-1; 7 nucleotides match TRBD1. This CDR3 region has 13 residues. Germline-derived CDR1 and CDR2 are SGHRS and YFSETQ. Trimming removed 0 bases from V and 6 bases from J; junction bases left unmatched: 2.

DNA for the CDR3: TGTGCCAGCAGGCGAAGAGGTGGCAATCAGCCCCAGCATTTT. This gives the protein CASRRRGGNQPQHF. This chain uses TRBV5-6 with TRBJ1-5; D is unclear. CDR3 length: 14 amino acids. Trimming stripped 5 bases from V and 2 bases from J, with 11 bases between. Germline lookup yields CDR1 SGHDT and CDR2 YYEEEE.

The V call is TRBV3-1 (or the pseudogene TRBV3-2), the J call TRBJ1-2, with 7 bases fitting TRBD1. The CDR3 covers 16 residues. J gave up 2 bases and V 1 base, and 7 bases lay outside the gene matches. Germline CDR1 LGHDT, CDR2 YNNKEL (reference sequence). CDR3 protein: CASSQVYRGGNYGYTF. The CDR3 nucleotides are TGTGCCAGCAGCCAAGTATATCGAGGGGGCAACTATGGCTACACCTTC.

V and J are TRBV2 and TRBJ1-1, with D tentatively TRBD1 (6 bases). This CDR3 has 14 amino acids. V lost 6 bases, J lost 5 bases, and 16 bases lay in between. Per the germline V gene, CDR1 is SNHLY and CDR2 is FYNNEI. The CDR3 is CASRREEGGTEAFF. As DNA, the CDR3 is TGTGCCAGCAGGAGGGAGGAGGGGGGTACTGAAGCTTTCTTT.

This chain links TRBV10-3 with TRBJ1-6, with TRBD1 matching 7 bases. CDR1 and CDR2 (germline): ENHRY, SYGVKD. CDR3 length: 14 amino acids. The J segment lost 7 bases and the V segment lost 3 bases, leaving 3 bases of the junction unmatched. DNA of the CDR3: TGTGCCATCAGTGATGGGACAGTCAATTCACCCCTCCACTTT. This encodes CAISDGTVNSPLHF.

This clone was recorded only once. CDR3 nucleotide sequence: TGTGCCAGCTCACCATTTACACCGACTAATGAAAAACTGTTTTTT. Its translation: CASSPFTPTNEKLFF. The genes are TRBV18 and TRBJ1-4; no firm D call. The V end was cut by 2 bases, the J end by 2 bases, with 9 bases between. From germline, CDR1 is KGHSH and CDR2 LQKENI. The CDR3 is 15 amino acids.

This chain joins TRBV19 and TRBJ2-1, with 7 bases that match TRBD1. The CDR3 spans 15 residues. The V gene's germline CDR1 is LNHDA and CDR2 SQIVND (reference sequence). Trimming removed 4 bases from V and 5 bases from J; junction bases left unmatched: 8. The CDR3, as DNA: TGTGCCAGTAGTAGCGACAGGGACCTTCACAATGAGCAGTTCTTC. It codes for CASSSDRDLHNEQFF.

The chain joins TRBV18 to TRBJ1-6, with 7 bases matching TRBD1. Germline CDR1 and CDR2: KGHSH and LQKENI. Losses at the gene ends were 6 bases for V and 8 bases for J; bases not matched to a gene: 4. This CDR3 has 13 residues. This CDR3 is CASSRDRDSPLHF. The CDR3, as DNA: TGTGCCAGCTCCCGGGACAGAGATTCACCCCTCCACTTT.

V and J are TRBV30 and TRBJ2-7, with 7 bases matching TRBD2. Germline values: CDR1 GTSNPN, CDR2 SVGIG (reference sequence). This CDR3 has 12 amino acids. V trimming: 3 bases; J trimming: 4 bases; junction bases outside the gene matches: 3. The CDR3 DNA is TGTGCCTGGAGCCACGGGAGGTACGAGCAGTACTTC. It specifies CAWSHGRYEQYF.

This clone was picked up one time. The V call is TRBV12-3 or TRBV12-4, the J call TRBJ1-2; tentatively, D is TRBD1 (5 bases). The CDR3 runs to 12 residues. V was pared by 1 base and J by 7 bases, with 7 bases between. CDR3 in DNA: TGTGCCAGCAGTTTAGTTCAGGGTGGCTACACCTTC. Translated, it gives CASSLVQGGYTF.

The CDR3 protein is CASSPGLAGGPETQYF. The CDR3 nucleotides are TGTGCCAGCAGCCCGGGACTAGCGGGGGGGCCGGAGACCCAGTACTTC. This chain connects TRBV5-5 to TRBJ2-5; 16 bases fit TRBD2. The trim removed 4 bases at V and 5 bases at J, leaving 5 bases unmatched. The germline V gene encodes CDR1 SGHKS and CDR2 YYEKEE (reference sequence). The CDR3 has 16 amino acids.

The chain couples TRBV5-1 to TRBJ1-2; possible D gene TRBD1, 5 bases. Trimming cost V 1 base and J 2 bases, with 9 bases left between them. Germline V gene data show CDR1 as SGHRS and CDR2 as YFSETQ. The CDR3 loop spans 14 amino acids. This chain's CDR3 is CASSLSDINYGYTF. CDR3 DNA sequence: TGCGCCAGCAGCTTGTCGGACATCAACTATGGCTACACCTTC.

This clone occurred a few times. The chain recombines TRBV19 with TRBJ1-1, with 9 nucleotides matching TRBD1. This CDR3 has 16 residues. The V gene's germline CDR1 is LNHDA and CDR2 SQIVND (reference sequence). The V and J ends lost 6 bases and 3 bases, in that order; junction bases with no gene match: 11. The CDR3 spells CASRGQGPWVDTEAFF. The CDR3 DNA sequence: TGTGCCAGTAGAGGACAGGGGCCCTGGGTTGACACTGAAGCTTTCTTT.

The rearrangement links TRBV7-9 to TRBJ1-1; 9 nucleotides line up with TRBD1. CDR3 size: 15 residues. Per germline, CDR1 SEHNR and CDR2 FQNEAQ (reference sequence). V trimming: 4 bases; J trimming: 3 bases; junction bases outside the gene matches: 6. CDR3 DNA: TGTGCCAGCAGCTGGAAAGGACAGGGGTACACTGAAGCTTTCTTT. Amino acid sequence: CASSWKGQGYTEAFF.

The chain has TRBV6-2 or TRBV6-3 and TRBJ2-6; TRBD1 is a possible D gene (6 bases). Germline CDR1 reads MNHEY; CDR2 reads SVGEGT. Trimming pared 5 bases from V and 2 bases from J, leaving 10 bases between. This CDR3 has 15 residues. The CDR3 DNA sequence: TGTGCCAGCAGTCCAACAGGGACTGGGGCCAACGTCCTGACTTTC. Its protein product is CASSPTGTGANVLTF.

The rearrangement links TRBV7-9 to TRBJ1-6, with D possibly TRBD1 on 5 matching bases. V lost 2 bases, J lost 12 bases, and 14 bases lay in between. This CDR3 has 14 residues. Germline assignment: CDR1 SEHNR and CDR2 FQNEAQ (reference sequence). The CDR3 protein is CASSLQGLGEPLHF. The CDR3 DNA reads TGTGCCAGCAGCTTACAGGGCCTAGGCGAACCCCTCCACTTT.

The chain couples TRBV27 to TRBJ2-2; 9 bases map to TRBD1. Looked up from germline, CDR1 is MNHEY and CDR2 is SMNVEV (reference sequence). V gave up 8 bases and J gave up 6 bases; unmatched junction bases: 7. The CDR3 consists of 14 residues. CDR3 region: CASGGQGAPGELFF. CDR3 DNA sequence: TGTGCCAGCGGGGGACAGGGAGCCCCCGGGGAGCTGTTTTTT.

To note about this clone: The sample carries other DNA sequences with the same CDR3. The V gene is TRBV28, the J gene TRBJ1-5, with D possibly being TRBD1 (5 bases). Trimming took off 2 bases at V and 4 bases at J, with 9 bases between the two ends. The CDR3 has 14 amino acids. Germline CDR1 is MDHEN and CDR2 is SYDVKM. The CDR3 sequence: CASSLVRGNQPQHF. The CDR3 nucleotides read TGTGCCAGCAGTTTAGTTAGGGGTAATCAGCCCCAGCATTTT.

The chain couples TRBV18 to TRBJ1-2; 10 bases agree with TRBD1. From germline, CDR1 is KGHSH and CDR2 LQKENI. CDR3 length: 16 amino acids. Germline trimming cut 3 bases from V and 1 base from J; bases unmatched to any gene: 5. CDR3: CASSPSTGGYNYGYTF. CDR3 nucleotide sequence: TGTGCCAGCTCACCTTCGACAGGGGGCTATAACTATGGCTACACCTTC. Drawing the rest from reference TRBV18 and TRBJ1-2, the complete variable domain is NAGVMQNPRHLVRRRGQEARLRCSPMKGHSHVYWYRQLPEEGLKFMVYLQKENIIDESGMPKERFSAEFPKEGPSILRIQQVVRGDSAAYFCASSPSTGGYNYGYTFGSGTRLTVV.

The J gene is TRBJ1-6, the V gene TRBV4-1, with 7 bases lining up with TRBD1. This CDR3 is built from 18 residues. The V segment lost 1 base and the J segment 8 bases; nucleotides outside the gene matches: 14. The germline V gene has CDR1 MGHRA and CDR2 YSYEKL. The CDR3 region has the DNA TGCGCCAGCAGCCAAGCCTTACAAACGACAGGGTTCCATTCACCCCTCCACTTT. It codes for CASSQALQTTGFHSPLHF.

This clone was found a few times. This rearrangement joins TRBV7-6 to TRBJ2-3; TRBD2 aligns across 11 bases. Trimming took 5 bases from V and 3 from J; bases not matched to a gene: 7. Germline V gene lookup returns CDR1 SGHVS and CDR2 FNYEAQ. The CDR3 extends over 16 amino acids. The CDR3 nucleotides are TGTGCCAGCAGCCGCCTAGCGGGGGGCGGGACAGATACGCAGTATTTT. This sequence encodes CASSRLAGGGTDTQYF.

J is TRBJ1-2 and V is TRBV12-3 or TRBV12-4; D is ambiguous. The CDR3 length is 13 residues. The V and J ends lost 6 bases and 4 bases respectively, with 12 bases between them. The CDR3 loop reads CASSVDTVYGYTF. The CDR3 bases are TGTGCCAGCAGCGTAGACACCGTCTATGGCTACACCTTC.